A single sample gave rise to the 25 T cell receptor beta chains below, sequenced in a study of identical twins. In TCRdb, the 5' RACE reads were re-called with MiXCR into one record per CDR3 protein. This repertoire shows around 220,000 distinct CDR3 sequences, roughly a tenth found once; its top ten account for more than 8.5%. What was sequenced was memory T cells sorted from blood. These receptors were obtained from a man aged 45-65 years in good health.

The chain carries TRBV20-1 and TRBJ1-5, with 9 nucleotides matching TRBD1. The CDR3 covers 18 residues. The V gene's germline CDR1 is DFQATT and CDR2 SNEGSKA (reference sequence). V was pared by 2 bases and J by 0 bases, with 11 bases of the junction left unmatched. The CDR3 reads CSARYGTGSLVSNQPQHF. In DNA, the CDR3 is TGCAGTGCTAGATACGGGACAGGGTCTTTAGTTAGCAATCAGCCCCAGCATTTT.

In this sample, this clonotype is medium-sized. This chain uses TRBV20-1 with TRBJ2-3, with D maybe TRBD2 (6 bases). V gave up 5 bases and J gave up 2 bases, with 17 bases separating them. The length of the CDR3 is 15 residues. The germline V gene has CDR1 DFQATT and CDR2 SNEGSKA (reference sequence). CDR3 nucleotides: TGCAGTGCTCGGGACGGAGGGGTCCCCACAGATACGCAGTATTTT. It codes for CSARDGGVPTDTQYF.

The chain carries TRBV19 and TRBJ2-3; D may correspond to TRBD1 or TRBD2 (5 bases each). The V gene's germline CDR1 is LNHDA and CDR2 SQIVND (reference sequence). The CDR3 has 16 amino acids. Trimming stripped 5 bases from V and 7 bases from J, with 22 bases between. CDR3 region: CASSPSPGASVHTQYF. The CDR3 DNA sequence: TGTGCCAGTAGTCCGTCCCCCGGGGCAAGCGTACATACGCAGTATTTT.

This clonotype occurred a few times. The chain carries TRBV7-2 and TRBJ2-7, with D possibly matching TRBD1 (5 bases). Germline-derived CDR1 and CDR2 are SGHTA and FQGNSA. This CDR3 is 15 amino acids long. V was cut by 5 bases and J by 0 bases, with 14 bases left in between. As DNA, the CDR3 is TGTGCCAGCAGCAGAAGTGGACAAAACTCCTACGAGCAGTACTTC. Translating it yields CASSRSGQNSYEQYF. Based on the CDR3 plus reference TRBV7-2 and TRBJ2-7, the full variable domain is GAGVSQSPSNKVTEKGKDVELRCDPISGHTALYWYRQSLGQGLEFLIYFQGNSAPDKSGLPSDRFSAERTGGSVSTLTIQRTQQEDSAVYLCASSRSGQNSYEQYFGPGTRLTVT.

This clonotype was seen at least ten times. The rearrangement links TRBV7-2 to TRBJ1-4, with 8 bases aligning to TRBD1. With 4 bases clipped from V and 4 bases from J, the junction kept 2 bases outside the gene matches. The V gene's germline CDR1 is SGHTA and CDR2 FQGNSA. The CDR3 is 14 residues long. The CDR3 nucleotides read TGTGCCAGCAGCTCGGGACAGGTTAATGAAAAACTGTTTTTT. Amino acid sequence: CASSSGQVNEKLFF.

This clonotype was found many times. The chain recombines TRBV27 with TRBJ2-1, with a weak D call TRBD2 (6 bases). Germline CDR1 reads MNHEY; CDR2 reads SMNVEV (reference sequence). Deletions cut 5 bases from V and 6 bases from J, with 11 bases between. This CDR3 comprises 13 residues. CDR3 sequence reads: CASSERAFNEQFF. The CDR3 nucleotides read TGTGCCAGCAGTGAGCGGGCGTTCAATGAGCAGTTCTTC.

There are many counts of this clonotype. The chain employs TRBV5-1 and TRBJ2-1; 10 bases are shared with TRBD1. CDR1 is SGHRS, CDR2 YFSETQ, per germline. With 5 bases clipped from V and 4 bases from J, the junction kept 6 bases outside the gene matches. The CDR3 covers 15 residues. The CDR3 sequence: CASSYGGQGYNEQFF. DNA of the CDR3: TGCGCCAGCAGTTACGGGGGACAGGGGTACAATGAGCAGTTCTTC.

Comments on this clonotype: One end of the junction varies from germline; a read error may be responsible. The J gene is TRBJ2-7, the V gene TRBV7-7; D is perhaps TRBD1 (6 bases). CDR1 and CDR2 (germline): SSHAT, FNYEAQ (reference sequence). CDR3 size: 16 residues. The CDR3 region has the DNA TGTGCTAGCAGCTTTAGACAGGCAGTTCCTACCTACGAGCAGTACTTC. It yields the protein CASSFRQAVPTYEQYF.

This clonotype came up many times. The genes are TRBV5-1 and TRBJ2-7; D is unclear. CDR1 and CDR2 from the germline V gene are SGHRS and YFSETQ. Trimming shortened V by 8 bases and J by 3 bases, and 12 bases separated the two germline ends. CDR3 length: 12 amino acids. As DNA, the CDR3 is TGCGCCAGTGGCCGAGGAGACTACGAGCAGTACTTC. Translating gives CASGRGDYEQYF.

This clonotype has ten or more counts. The genes are TRBV29-1 and TRBJ2-1, with TRBD2 matching 10 bases. This CDR3 has 12 residues. Germline trimming cut 6 bases from V and 8 bases from J; bases unmatched to any gene: 4. In germline, CDR1 is SQVTM, CDR2 ANQGSEA. The CDR3 DNA reads TGCAGCGTAGCCGGGACTAGCGATGAGCAGTTCTTC. Its protein product is CSVAGTSDEQFF.

Many counts were recorded for this clonotype. The chain employs TRBV27 and TRBJ1-1; TRBD1 matches 8 bases. V was clipped by 6 bases and J by 2 bases; unmatched bases: 5. This CDR3 spans 14 amino acids. From germline, CDR1 is MNHEY and CDR2 SMNVEV (reference sequence). CDR3 amino acids: CASSPDRGNTEAFF. The CDR3 DNA reads TGTGCCAGCAGCCCAGACAGGGGTAACACTGAAGCTTTCTTT.

This clonotype was observed many times. The V gene is TRBV20-1, the J gene TRBJ1-2; weak D call: TRBD1 (5 bases). CDR1 is DFQATT and CDR2 is SNEGSKA in the germline V gene (reference sequence). The CDR3 has 13 amino acids. V gave up 0 bases and J gave up 4 bases, with 9 bases separating them. The CDR3 region has the DNA TGCAGTGCTAGAGATCCGGGGGTCTATGGCTACACCTTC. It encodes CSARDPGVYGYTF.

This clonotype came up many times. One junction end does not reproduce the germline sequence, and a read error may be involved. The chain carries TRBV7-2 and TRBJ2-1; 8 bases fit TRBD1. The germline V gene has CDR1 SGHTA and CDR2 FQGNSA. The CDR3 runs to 14 residues. CDR3: CASSEVPEPGQESF. The CDR3 DNA reads as TGTGCCAGCAGCGAAGTCCCCGAACCGGGACAGGAGTCCTTC. Filled out from reference TRBV7-2 and TRBJ2-1, the complete variable domain reads GAGVSQSPSNKVTEKGKDVELRCDPISGHTALYWYRQSLGQGLEFLIYFQGNSAPDKSGLPSDRFSAERTGGSVSTLTIQRTQQEDSAVYLCASSEVPEPGQESFGPGTRLTVL.

As to this clonotype: A read error may be the cause here, since a much bigger clone is one base away. The rearrangement joins TRBV12-3 or TRBV12-4 to TRBJ2-7, with unresolved D. This CDR3 has 13 amino acids. V lost 1 base, J lost 5 bases, and 9 bases lay in between. The CDR3 here is CASSLEGRDEQYF. As DNA, the CDR3 is TGTGCCAGCAGTTTAGAGGGCCGCGACGAGCAGTACTTC.

This clonotype was counted only a few times. The chain combines TRBV20-1 with TRBJ1-6; 8 bases are shared with TRBD1. The CDR3 has 15 residues. Germline V gene data show CDR1 as DFQATT and CDR2 as SNEGSKA (reference sequence). The V gene end was trimmed by 4 bases and the J gene end by 8 bases; junction bases not matched to a gene: 10. This CDR3 reads CSAKIPGQGHSPLHF. In DNA, the CDR3 is TGCAGTGCTAAAATCCCCGGACAGGGCCATTCACCCCTCCACTTT.

This clonotype appeared a few times. This sequence joins TRBV11-2 and TRBJ2-5; TRBD2 agrees at 7 bases. The germline V gene has CDR1 SGHAT and CDR2 FQNNGV. The CDR3 runs to 16 residues. With V trimmed by 8 bases and J by 5 bases, 17 bases remained unmatched. The chain's CDR3 is CASFGIRGRGGETQYF. The CDR3 bases are TGTGCCAGCTTCGGGATAAGGGGTCGGGGAGGGGAGACCCAGTACTTC.

Of note for this clonotype: A much larger clonotype is one base distant, so this may be a read error. The rearrangement links TRBV4-1 to TRBJ1-3; unclear D gene. The CDR3 has 16 amino acids. Per germline, CDR1 MGHRA and CDR2 YSYEKL. The CDR3 reads CASSLSDGYSGNAIYF. CDR3 nucleotides: TGCGCCAGCAGCCTGAGCGACGGATACTCTGGAAACGCCATATATTTT.

The chain combines TRBV24-1 with TRBJ2-1; D tentatively fits TRBD1 or TRBD2 (5 bases each). The CDR3 sequence is 16 residues long. Per germline, CDR1 KGHDR and CDR2 SFDVKD. The germline V and J ends were trimmed by 5 bases and 4 bases, with 17 bases remaining between them. The CDR3 sequence: CATSAPGTNKYNEQFF. In nucleotides, the CDR3 is TGTGCCACCAGTGCCCCGGGGACCAACAAATACAATGAGCAGTTCTTC.

V usage is TRBV28 and J usage is TRBJ1-5; possibly TRBD1 for D (6 bases). The ends were cut back, 2 bases at V and 2 bases at J, with 16 bases in the middle. The CDR3 sequence is 17 residues long. Germline values: CDR1 MDHEN, CDR2 SYDVKM. The CDR3 DNA follows: TGTGCCAGCAGTTTAAATTTGGGGGCGGCGGGCAATCAGCCCCAGCATTTT. Translation gives CASSLNLGAAGNQPQHF.

This clonotype was counted between two and nine times. The junction differs from germline at one of its ends, possibly a read error. The V call is TRBV28, the J call TRBJ2-6, with TRBD2 matching 12 bases. CDR3 size: 19 residues. CDR1 and CDR2 from the germline V gene are MDHEN and SYDVKM. This chain's CDR3 is CATTSLGTSGGPGANVLTF. CDR3 DNA sequence: TGTGCCACTACCAGCCTTGGAACTAGCGGGGGGCCAGGGGCCAACGTACTGACTTTC.

The chain is built from TRBV5-5 and TRBJ1-1; no clear D. Germline CDR1 SGHKS, CDR2 YYEKEE (reference sequence). The V and J ends lost 9 bases and 4 bases respectively, with 16 bases between them. The CDR3 is made up of 13 amino acids. The CDR3 sequence is CATRKDVGTEAFF. CDR3 coding DNA: TGTGCCACCAGGAAGGACGTTGGCACTGAAGCTTTCTTT.

This clonotype was counted between two and nine times. This chain joins TRBV12-3 or TRBV12-4 and TRBJ2-1, with 10 bases matching TRBD2. The CDR3 covers 16 residues. The trim removed 6 bases at V and 4 bases at J, leaving 9 bases unmatched. The CDR3 reads CASRPGLADNYNEQFF. The CDR3 DNA sequence: TGTGCCAGCAGGCCAGGACTAGCGGACAATTACAATGAGCAGTTCTTC.

There are many counts of this clonotype. The rearrangement uses TRBV6-2 or TRBV6-3 and TRBJ2-2, with D possibly being TRBD1 (5 bases). From germline, CDR1 is MNHEY and CDR2 SVGEGT. Trimming stripped 0 bases from V and 4 bases from J, with 15 bases between. This CDR3 is built from 17 residues. In DNA form, the CDR3 reads TGTGCCAGCAGTTACTCGATATCCAGGGTCCGCACCGGGGAGCTGTTTTTT. Amino acid sequence: CASSYSISRVRTGELFF.

This clonotype was detected once. The junction and the germline gene differ at one end; a read error may be behind it. The chain employs TRBV18 and TRBJ2-2; a weak D match, TRBD1 (6 bases). This CDR3 contains 15 residues. Germline V gene data show CDR1 as KGHSH and CDR2 as LQKENI. The CDR3 is CASSPAGQNTRELFF. The CDR3 DNA is TGTGCCAGCTCACCAGCCGGACAGAACACCCGGGAGCTGTTTTTT. The whole variable domain, remainder taken from reference TRBV18 and TRBJ2-2, is NAGVMQNPRHLVRRRGQEARLRCSPMKGHSHVYWYRQLPEEGLKFMVYLQKENIIDESGMPKERFSAEFPKEGPSILRIQQVVRGDSAAYFCASSPAGQNTRELFFGEGSRLTVL.

Ten or more counts support this clonotype. CDR3 coding DNA: TGTGCCACCAGCAGAGGTCTAGCGACTGCTAATTCACCCCTCCACTTT. It is translated as CATSRGLATANSPLHF. J is TRBJ1-6 and V is TRBV15, with unresolved D. This CDR3 is 16 amino acids long. Germline V CDR1 and CDR2: LNHNV, YYDKDF (reference sequence). With 1 base removed from V and 6 bases from J, the gap between germline ends came to 13 bases.